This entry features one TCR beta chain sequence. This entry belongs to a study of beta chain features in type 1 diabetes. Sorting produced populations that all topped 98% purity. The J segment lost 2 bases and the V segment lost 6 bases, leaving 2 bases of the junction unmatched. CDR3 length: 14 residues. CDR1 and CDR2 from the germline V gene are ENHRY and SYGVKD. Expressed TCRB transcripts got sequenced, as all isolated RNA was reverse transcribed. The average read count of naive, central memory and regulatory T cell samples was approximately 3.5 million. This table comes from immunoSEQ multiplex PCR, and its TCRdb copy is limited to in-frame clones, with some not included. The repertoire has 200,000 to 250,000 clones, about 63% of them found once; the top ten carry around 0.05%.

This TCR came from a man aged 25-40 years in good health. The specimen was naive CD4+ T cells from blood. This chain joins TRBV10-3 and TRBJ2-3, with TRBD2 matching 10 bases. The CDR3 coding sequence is TGTGCCATCAGAGGGACTAGCGTCACAGATACGCAGTATTTT. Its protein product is CAIRGTSVTDTQYF.